The next 10 T cell receptor beta chains were all read from a single sample in a study of vaccination and CD4 T cells after COVID-19. An Oncomine TCR Beta short-read assay was used to sequence the DNA from cultured CD4+ T cells. TCRdb re-called the PCR reads through MiXCR, storing one row per CDR3 protein. The sample lists 15,000 to 20,000 distinct CDR3 sequences; 54% were seen once. Specified time point: late sampling 161 to 241 days after vaccination in a few convalescent patients. Treatment reported: approximately 11-day PBMC culture with coronavirus spike peptide pools or control peptides (ViraFEST assay). Their target antigens are unknown. The sequencing here drew on CD4+ T cells from blood, cultured in vitro, taken about 7 months after SARS-CoV-2 vaccination. The receptor set was obtained from a human donor who had recovered from COVID-19.

This clonotype showed up just a few times. This sequence joins TRBV7-9 and TRBJ2-1; 9 bases are a match to TRBD2. The J segment lost 10 bases and the V segment lost 5 bases, leaving 18 bases of the junction unmatched. CDR3 length: 17 residues. The germline V gene encodes CDR1 SEHNR and CDR2 FQNEAQ (reference sequence). The CDR3 nucleotides are TGTGCCAGCAGCCCGACGGGGGTTAGCGGGAGCCGCGGAGAGCAGTTCTTC. Translation gives CASSPTGVSGSRGEQFF.

This clonotype has only a few counts. The chain links TRBV20-1 to TRBJ2-5, with D possibly matching TRBD1 (5 bases). From germline, CDR1 is DFQATT and CDR2 SNEGSKA (reference sequence). This CDR3 is 13 amino acids long. V lost 4 bases to trimming and J lost 13 bases, with 22 bases between them. The DNA of the CDR3 is TGCAGTGCTACCAGTAGGGGCCAGGGCCAGGGGTACTTC. Translation gives CSATSRGQGQGYF.

This clonotype was seen more than once but under ten times. V gene TRBV6-1 combines with J gene TRBJ2-7, with no clear D. Trimming stripped 2 bases from V and 2 bases from J, with 7 bases between. Germline assignment: CDR1 MNHNS and CDR2 SASEGT. CDR3 length equals 13 residues. The CDR3 reads CASSERVPYEQYF. The CDR3 DNA is TGTGCCAGCAGTGAAAGGGTCCCCTACGAGCAGTACTTC.

The chain uses TRBV20-1 and TRBJ1-5; TRBD1 aligns across 7 bases. The CDR3 has 13 amino acids. Germline V gives CDR1 DFQATT, CDR2 SNEGSKA (reference sequence). Unmatched junction bases numbered 6, after V lost 5 bases and J lost 5 bases. CDR3 residues: CSAPPTGDQPQHF. The CDR3 DNA sequence: TGCAGTGCTCCTCCCACAGGGGATCAGCCCCAGCATTTT.

This clonotype came up once. The chain joins TRBV7-9 to TRBJ2-5, with 14 positions matching TRBD2. Germline CDR1 is SEHNR and CDR2 is FQNEAQ (reference sequence). The CDR3 length is 18 residues. V lost 4 bases to trimming and J lost 5 bases; unmatched junction nucleotides: 12. The CDR3 sequence: CASSWKGLAGVRRETQYF. CDR3 coding DNA: TGTGCCAGCAGCTGGAAGGGACTAGCGGGAGTACGTAGGGAGACCCAGTACTTC.

Here the CDR3 reads CASRREPLETQYF. Written as DNA, the CDR3 is TGCGCCAGCAGACGAGAACCCTTGGAGACCCAGTACTTC. The V call is TRBV5-1, the J call TRBJ2-5; D gene ambiguous. The CDR3 runs 13 residues. V dropped 5 bases and J dropped 5 bases, with 13 bases sitting between them. Germline assignment: CDR1 SGHRS and CDR2 YFSETQ.

The chain uses TRBV5-4 and TRBJ1-6; D unresolved. V was clipped by 1 base and J by 1 base, with 12 bases between them. This CDR3 comprises 17 residues. Germline loops: CDR1 SGHNT, CDR2 YYREEE (reference sequence). CDR3 amino acids: CASSLSPRRSYNSPLHF. For the CDR3, the DNA is TGTGCCAGCAGCTTGTCTCCCAGGAGGTCCTATAATTCACCCCTCCACTTT.

The chain has TRBV4-2 and TRBJ2-5; TRBD2 matches 9 bases. This CDR3 comprises 16 residues. Germline V gene data show CDR1 as LGHNA and CDR2 as YNFKEQ. V dropped 4 bases and J dropped 1; count of bases not matched to a gene: 7. CDR3 sequence reads: CASSPGVAGAQETQYF. In DNA, the CDR3 is TGTGCCAGCAGCCCCGGGGTAGCGGGGGCCCAAGAGACCCAGTACTTC.

The V call is TRBV14, the J call TRBJ1-6; D unclear. The CDR3 has 14 residues. The V end lost 5 bases, the J end lost 9 bases, and 14 bases lay between the germline ends. Germline V lookup: CDR1 SGHDN, CDR2 FVKESK. CDR3 amino acids: CASSARIAGSPLHF. The CDR3 DNA sequence: TGTGCCAGCAGCGCCCGCATTGCGGGTTCACCCCTCCACTTT.

The chain has TRBV5-4 and TRBJ1-2, with no clear D. V lost 2 bases to trimming and J lost 8 bases, with 13 bases between them. CDR1 SGHNT and CDR2 YYREEE come from the germline V gene (reference sequence). The CDR3 loop spans 13 amino acids. The CDR3 DNA reads as TGTGCCAGCAGCTTCTACGGCTCCGGGGGCTACACCTTC. It specifies CASSFYGSGGYTF.